The present TCR beta chain was sequenced within a study of cytomegalovirus exposure and HLA in healthy donors. After removal of 6 bases from V and 1 base from J, the junction contained 7 bases not matched to a gene. The germline V gene encodes CDR1 MDHEN and CDR2 SYDVKM. The CDR3 covers 15 residues. Using immunoSEQ multiplex PCR, the repertoire was profiled, and TCRdb retains in-frame clones only, with some absent. The data show about 66,000 clones, about 97% seen once. Sequencing was done on a sample of PBMCs. The clonotype comes from a woman under 30 in good health and CMV-seropositive. The chain is built from TRBV28 and TRBJ2-5; the match to TRBD1 covers 8 bases. As DNA, the CDR3 is TGTGCCAGCAGGCGGACAGGGCCGGCCCAAGAGACCCAGTACTTC. Protein: CASRRTGPAQETQYF.